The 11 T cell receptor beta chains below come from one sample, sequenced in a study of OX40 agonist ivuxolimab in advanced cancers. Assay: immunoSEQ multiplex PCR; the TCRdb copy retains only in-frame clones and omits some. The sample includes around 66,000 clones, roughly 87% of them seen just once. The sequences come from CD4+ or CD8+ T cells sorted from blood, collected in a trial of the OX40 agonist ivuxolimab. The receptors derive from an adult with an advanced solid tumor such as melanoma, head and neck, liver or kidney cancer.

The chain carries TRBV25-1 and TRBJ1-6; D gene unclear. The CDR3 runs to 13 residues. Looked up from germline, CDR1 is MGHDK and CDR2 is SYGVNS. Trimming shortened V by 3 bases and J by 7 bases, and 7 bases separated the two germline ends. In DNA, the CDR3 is TGTGCCAGCAGTGACAGGCTAAATTCACCCCTCCACTTT. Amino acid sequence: CASSDRLNSPLHF.

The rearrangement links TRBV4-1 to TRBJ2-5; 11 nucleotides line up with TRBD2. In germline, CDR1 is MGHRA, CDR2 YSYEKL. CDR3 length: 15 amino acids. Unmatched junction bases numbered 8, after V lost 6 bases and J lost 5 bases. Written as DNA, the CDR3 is TGCGCCAGCAGAACCGGGACTAGCGGTTGGGAGACCCAGTACTTC. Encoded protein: CASRTGTSGWETQYF.

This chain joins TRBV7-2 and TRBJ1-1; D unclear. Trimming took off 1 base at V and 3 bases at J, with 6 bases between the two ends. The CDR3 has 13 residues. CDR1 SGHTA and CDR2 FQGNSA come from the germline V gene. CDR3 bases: TGTGCCAGCAGCTTAGAGCGATACACTGAAGCTTTCTTT. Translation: CASSLERYTEAFF.

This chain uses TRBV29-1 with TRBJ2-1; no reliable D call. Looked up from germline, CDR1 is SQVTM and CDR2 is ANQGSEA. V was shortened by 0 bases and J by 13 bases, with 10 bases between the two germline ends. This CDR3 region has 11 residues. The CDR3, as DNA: TGCAGCGTTGAAGATTCCGGCCCCCAGTTCTTC. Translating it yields CSVEDSGPQFF.

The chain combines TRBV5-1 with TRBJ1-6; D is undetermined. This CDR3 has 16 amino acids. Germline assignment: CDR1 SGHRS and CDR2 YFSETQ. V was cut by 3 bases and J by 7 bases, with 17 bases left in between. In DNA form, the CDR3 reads TGCGCCAGCAGCTACGACGGACTCCGGGGAAATTCACCCCTCCACTTT. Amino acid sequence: CASSYDGLRGNSPLHF.

This CDR3 reads CASPRTGTIVDTEAFF. The DNA of the CDR3 is TGTGCCAGCCCCCGGACAGGGACGATAGTTGACACTGAAGCTTTCTTT. The chain is built from TRBV28 and TRBJ1-1; 8 bases map to TRBD1. There are 16 residues in the CDR3. Germline trimming cut 8 bases from V and 3 bases from J; bases unmatched to any gene: 14. Germline values: CDR1 MDHEN, CDR2 SYDVKM.

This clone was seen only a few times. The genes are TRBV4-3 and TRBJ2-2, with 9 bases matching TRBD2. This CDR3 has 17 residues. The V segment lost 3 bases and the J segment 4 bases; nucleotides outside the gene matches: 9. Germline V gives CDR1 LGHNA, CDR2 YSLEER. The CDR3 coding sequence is TGCGCCAGCAGCCACCCCCGGACTAGCGACGGCACCGGGGAGCTGTTTTTT. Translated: CASSHPRTSDGTGELFF.

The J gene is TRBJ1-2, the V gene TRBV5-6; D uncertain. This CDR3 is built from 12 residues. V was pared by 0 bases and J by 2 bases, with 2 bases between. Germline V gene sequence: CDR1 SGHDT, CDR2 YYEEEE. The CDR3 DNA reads TGTGCCAGCAGCTTGGACAACTATGGCTACACCTTC. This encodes CASSLDNYGYTF.

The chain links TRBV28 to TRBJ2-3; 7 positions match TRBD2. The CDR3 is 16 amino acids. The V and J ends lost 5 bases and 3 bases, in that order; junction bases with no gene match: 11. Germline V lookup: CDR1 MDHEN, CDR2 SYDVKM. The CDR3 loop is CASSLRAGRGTDTQYF. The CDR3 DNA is TGTGCCAGCAGTCTACGAGCGGGAAGGGGTACAGATACGCAGTATTTT.

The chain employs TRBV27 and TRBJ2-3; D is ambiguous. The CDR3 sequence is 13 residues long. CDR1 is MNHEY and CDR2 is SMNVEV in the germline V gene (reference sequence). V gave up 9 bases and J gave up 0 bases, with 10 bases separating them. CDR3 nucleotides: TGTGCCAGGACTCAGCGTAGCACAGATACGCAGTATTTT. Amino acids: CARTQRSTDTQYF.

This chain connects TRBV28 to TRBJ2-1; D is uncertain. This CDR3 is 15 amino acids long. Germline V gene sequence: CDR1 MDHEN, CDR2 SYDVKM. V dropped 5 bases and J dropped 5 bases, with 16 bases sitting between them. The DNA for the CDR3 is TGTGCCAGCAGTGCCCCAACGCGACCGAACAATGAGCAGTTCTTC. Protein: CASSAPTRPNNEQFF.